The clone carrying this T cell receptor beta chain was detected only a few times. The data belong to a study of blood T cell repertoires in COVID-19. Sequenced by immunoSEQ multiplex PCR; TCRdb stores in-frame clones only, minus some. Of approximately 69,000 clones listed, roughly 82% are singletons. The CDR3 covers 15 residues. Deletions cut 3 bases from V and 2 bases from J, with 14 bases between. Germline lookup yields CDR1 SGHRS and CDR2 YFSETQ. The sample consisted of peripheral blood. The receptor's source is a woman aged 55 to 70 with acute or convalescent COVID-19. The V call is TRBV5-1, the J call TRBJ1-1; no clear D gene. The DNA of the CDR3 is TGCGCCAGCAGCTCGACCGCGGGCTCAAACACTGAAGCTTTCTTT. Translating it yields CASSSTAGSNTEAFF.